This T cell receptor beta chain appears in the sequencing data of a study of blood T cell repertoires in COVID-19 (dated by TCRdb to the early 2020s). Background for the entire study: Collaborator samples came from the United States, Italy and Spain and covered acute and convalescent phases of COVID-19. Where HLA class I and class II types were available, the types were taken from metadata supplied by the sample provider, not from assay-based typing. Samples came from the ongoing ImmuneRACE study (first 160 participants) plus 1,254 subjects from 6 global collaborators. The material from the prospective study consisted of cDNA or gDNA derived from T cells, B-cell-depleted T cells, or PBMCs. The repertoires were made available in a free public database intended to serve as a resource for research on the immune response to SARS-CoV-2. The sample metadata nearly always contained a de-identified subject ID, COVID-19 status, age in years and sex. Deeply sampled blood TCRbeta repertoires from subjects exposed to, actively infected with, or recovered from COVID-19 were included in the dataset. Beyond this particular receptor, the publication reports: How much clinical and demographic metadata was included differed by source and by participant, and the metadata was provided uncurated.

V was cut back by 5 bases and J by 2 bases, leaving a gap of 12 bases between them. The CDR3 numbers 14 residues from cysteine through phenylalanine. Only the CDR3 DNA is retained, 42 bases long and in frame from the first base. Based on the germline V gene (reference sequence), the CDR1 and CDR2 sequences are SEHNR and FQNEAQ. The immunoSEQ Assay, a bias-controlled multiplex PCR, was used to amplify TCRbeta CDR3 regions from genomic DNA. On the study's bioinformatics: The number of nucleated cells in each sample was estimated by amplification of reference gene primers within the assay. Sequence reads were collapsed and filtered to measure the absolute abundance of every unique TCRbeta CDR3 rearrangement. Productive Simpson clonality was computed per sample as the square root of Simpson's diversity index over productive rearrangements. TCRdb carries this immuneACCESS record with in-frame sequences only. Its versions omit some clonotypes, under half of them owing to an unresolved V gene in the studies checked, with the rest unexplained. That table supplies the V and J calls and clone size; D and trimming were determined from the DNA. For this sample there are about 150,000 clones; 85% to 90% appear just once. The ten biggest clones cover approximately 2.8% of the sample.

A word on this clone: Its target antigen remains unknown. Per-base qualities were not stored, and no clone one base away is much larger.

The collaborating institutions used their own protocols to collect whole blood in K2EDTA tubes. For TCRbeta analysis, collaborator samples were shipped as frozen whole blood, as isolated PBMCs, or as DNA extracted from either sample type. Material: peripheral blood. This chain is built from TRBV7-9 and TRBJ1-2; the D gene is perhaps TRBD1, from 6 matching bases. The TCR was taken from a woman aged 55-70 years with active COVID-19. The CDR3 loop reads CASSPRQGNYGYTF. The bases read TGTGCCAGCAGCCCCCGCCAGGGGAACTATGGCTACACCTTC. When the CDR3 is completed using the reference TRBV7-9 and TRBJ1-2 genes on either side, the full variable domain is DTGVSQNPRHKITKRGQNVTFRCDPISEHNRLYWYRQTLGQGPEFLTYFQNEAQLEKSRLLSDRFSAERPKGSFSTLEIQRTEQGDSAMYLCASSPRQGNYGYTFGSGTRLTVV.